What follows describes a single T cell receptor beta chain. The CDR3 length is 15 residues. Trimming left V 5 bases short and J 0 bases short, with 8 bases between. Looked up from germline, CDR1 is SEHNR and CDR2 is FQNEAQ (reference sequence). These data are taken from a study of blood T cell repertoires in COVID-19. Study in general: Donors in the United States, Italy and Spain gave samples during acute or convalescent COVID-19.

In the original analysis: Estimation of nucleated cell counts relied on the amplification of reference gene primers. TCRdb's copy holds only in-frame clones and misses some; the assay was immunoSEQ multiplex PCR. The DNA was the basis for D and trimming; V, J and clone size are from that table. The data hold roughly 130,000 clones, with approximately 79% observed a single time. The J gene is TRBJ1-6, the V gene TRBV7-9; no reliable D call. The receptor was isolated from a man in his 60s with acute or convalescent COVID-19. The source material was peripheral blood. The CDR3 nucleotides are TGTGCCAGCAGCCCACTTAGCTCCTATAATTCACCCCTCCACTTT. This sequence encodes CASSPLSSYNSPLHF. Based on the CDR3 plus reference TRBV7-9 and TRBJ1-6, the full variable domain is DTGVSQNPRHKITKRGQNVTFRCDPISEHNRLYWYRQTLGQGPEFLTYFQNEAQLEKSRLLSDRFSAERPKGSFSTLEIQRTEQGDSAMYLCASSPLSSYNSPLHFGNGTRLTVT.